The 29 T cell receptor beta chains reported below all come from one sample, sequenced in a study of radiotherapy plus CTLA-4 blockade in lung cancer. TCRdb keeps only in-frame clones here, not all; method: immunoSEQ multiplex PCR. The table has about 68,000 clones, around 79% seen once. The sequenced sample was peripheral blood, obtained from a patient treated with radiotherapy plus ipilimumab. The source of these receptors is a human donor with non-small cell lung cancer who had a complete response to radiotherapy plus ipilimumab.

The J gene is TRBJ1-5, the V gene TRBV6-5; D not certain. V was pared by 4 bases and J by 0 bases, with 7 bases between. The CDR3 contains 14 residues. The germline CDR1 and CDR2 sequences are MNHEY and SVGAGI. The CDR3 protein is CASSSYSSNQPQHF. For the CDR3, the DNA is TGTGCCAGCAGTTCTTACTCTAGCAATCAGCCCCAGCATTTT.

This clone occurred a few times. The J gene is TRBJ2-3, the V gene TRBV5-1, with D possibly TRBD1 on 5 matching bases. This CDR3 has 15 residues. Per germline, CDR1 SGHRS and CDR2 YFSETQ. Trimming took 4 bases from V and 4 from J, leaving 16 bases between them. The CDR3 sequence: CASSAEHTGSDTQYF. CDR3 nucleotide sequence: TGCGCCAGCAGCGCGGAGCATACAGGATCAGATACGCAGTATTTT.

This clone was seen a few times. The rearrangement uses TRBV4-1 and TRBJ1-5, with a weak D call TRBD1 (6 bases). V was clipped by 0 bases and J by 2 bases, with 17 bases between them. The germline gives CDR1 MGHRA, CDR2 YSYEKL. The CDR3 is 18 amino acids. In DNA form, the CDR3 reads TGCGCCAGCAGCCAAGATCGGGGGGCGATTATAGGCAATCAGCCCCAGCATTTT. Its translation is CASSQDRGAIIGNQPQHF.

This clone was picked up a small number of times. The rearrangement joins TRBV19 to TRBJ2-2; a possible D gene is TRBD2 (5 bases). Per the germline V gene, CDR1 is LNHDA and CDR2 is SQIVND (reference sequence). The ends were cut back, 6 bases at V and 5 bases at J, with 16 bases in the middle. The CDR3 runs to 15 residues. The chain's CDR3 is CASRTDDRGTGELFF. For the CDR3, the DNA is TGTGCCAGTAGAACCGACGACCGGGGTACCGGGGAGCTGTTTTTT.

The CDR3, as DNA: TGTGCCAGCAGTTTATTTGGGACAGGGACCTACGAGCAGTACTTC. It is translated as CASSLFGTGTYEQYF. This sequence joins TRBV28 and TRBJ2-7, with TRBD1 matching 9 bases. With 1 base clipped from V and 2 bases from J, the junction kept 3 bases outside the gene matches. The germline V gene encodes CDR1 MDHEN and CDR2 SYDVKM. The CDR3 loop spans 15 amino acids.

The gene calls are TRBV18 and TRBJ2-1; D unclear. Germline lookup yields CDR1 KGHSH and CDR2 LQKENI. V was clipped by 2 bases and J by 3 bases, with 11 bases between them. The CDR3 is 15 amino acids. This CDR3 reads CASSPSKNNYNEQFF. In DNA form, the CDR3 reads TGTGCCAGCTCACCATCAAAGAACAACTACAATGAGCAGTTCTTC. Full variable domain (rest looked up from reference TRBV18 and TRBJ2-1): NAGVMQNPRHLVRRRGQEARLRCSPMKGHSHVYWYRQLPEEGLKFMVYLQKENIIDESGMPKERFSAEFPKEGPSILRIQQVVRGDSAAYFCASSPSKNNYNEQFFGPGTRLTVL.

This clone was found a few times. The V gene is TRBV18, the J gene TRBJ2-2; D may be TRBD2 (5 bases). The germline gives CDR1 KGHSH, CDR2 LQKENI. CDR3 size: 16 residues. The V end lost 4 bases, the J end lost 8 bases, and 20 bases lay between the germline ends. The CDR3 bases are TGTGCCAGCTCACAGGGAGTGGGAGCCGATCTAGGGGAGCTGTTTTTT. Translated: CASSQGVGADLGELFF.

This chain uses TRBV7-9 with TRBJ2-2; unclear D gene. Germline V gene data show CDR1 as SEHNR and CDR2 as FQNEAQ (reference sequence). Trimming removed 5 bases at V and 8 bases at J, with 9 bases between. The CDR3 has 12 amino acids. CDR3 loop: CASSPLGGELFF. In DNA, the CDR3 is TGTGCCAGCAGCCCCCTCGGGGGGGAGCTGTTTTTT.

The V and J genes are TRBV14 and TRBJ2-1, with 16 positions matching TRBD2. Trimming took 1 base from V and 0 from J; bases not matched to a gene: 6. The germline gives CDR1 SGHDN, CDR2 FVKESK. The CDR3 length is 20 residues. CDR3: CASSQGLGLAGGSSYNEQFF. The CDR3 DNA reads TGTGCCAGCAGCCAAGGATTGGGACTAGCGGGAGGGAGCTCCTACAATGAGCAGTTCTTC.

This chain connects TRBV4-3 to TRBJ1-2; D gene ambiguous. Trimming took 1 base from V and 7 from J, leaving 13 bases between them. CDR3 size: 14 residues. CDR1 and CDR2 (germline): LGHNA, YSLEER. CDR3 sequence: CASSQGLGISGYTF. CDR3 bases: TGCGCCAGCAGCCAAGGTTTAGGGATCTCTGGCTACACCTTC.

The chain carries TRBV5-4 and TRBJ1-4; 8 bases map to TRBD1. CDR1 is SGHNT, CDR2 YYREEE, per germline (reference sequence). Trimming at V came to 3 bases and at J to 4 bases, leaving 5 bases not matched to a gene. The length of the CDR3 is 15 residues. The CDR3 sequence is CASSSRTGSNEKLFF. The CDR3 region has the DNA TGTGCCAGCAGCTCCCGGACAGGGAGTAATGAAAAACTGTTTTTT.

This clone was seen just once. This chain joins TRBV4-1 and TRBJ2-7; possibly TRBD1 for D (5 bases). Germline loops: CDR1 MGHRA, CDR2 YSYEKL. Trimming pared 1 base from V and 6 bases from J, leaving 19 bases between. This CDR3 is 16 amino acids long. In nucleotides, the CDR3 is TGCGCCAGCAGCCAAGGGGCAATAGTAAGGGGCTTCGAGCAGTACTTC. As protein: CASSQGAIVRGFEQYF.

V gene TRBV4-2 combines with J gene TRBJ2-1; no definite D call. The CDR3 loop spans 12 amino acids. Germline CDR1 and CDR2: LGHNA and YNFKEQ. Trimming stripped 0 bases from V and 9 bases from J, with 6 bases between. The CDR3 reads CASSQDESEQFF. The DNA of the CDR3 is TGTGCCAGCAGCCAAGATGAAAGTGAGCAGTTCTTC.

V is TRBV7-8 and J is TRBJ2-7; TRBD2 matches at 12 bases. The CDR3 contains 15 residues. Germline CDR1 reads SGHVS; CDR2 reads FQNEAQ. V dropped 5 bases and J dropped 1; count of bases not matched to a gene: 3. The CDR3 coding sequence is TGTGCCAGCAGCATTCTAGCGGGAGGGTCCTACGAGCAGTACGTC. It specifies CASSILAGGSYEQYV.

The gene calls are TRBV7-9 and TRBJ1-2; D gene uncertain. CDR3 length: 13 amino acids. V lost 5 bases and J 6 bases, leaving 13 bases between the germline ends. Germline CDR1 is SEHNR and CDR2 is FQNEAQ (reference sequence). CDR3 region: CASSHAVFDGYTF. For the CDR3, the DNA is TGTGCCAGCAGCCATGCGGTATTTGATGGCTACACCTTC.

J is TRBJ1-2 and V is TRBV30, with unresolved D. The CDR3 runs 12 residues. V lost 3 bases, J lost 0 bases, and 5 bases lay in between. Germline V gene lookup returns CDR1 GTSNPN and CDR2 SVGIG (reference sequence). CDR3 in DNA: TGTGCCTGGAGCCAGCCTAACTATGGCTACACCTTC. This encodes CAWSQPNYGYTF.

This chain uses TRBV11-3 with TRBJ2-1; TRBD1 aligns across 10 bases. CDR1 is SGHNT and CDR2 is YENEEA in the germline V gene. Losses at the gene ends were 4 bases for V and 8 bases for J; bases not matched to a gene: 5. The CDR3 runs to 14 residues. Written as DNA, the CDR3 is TGTGCCAGCAGCTCCGGTGGGACAGGGGATGAGCAGTTCTTC. This gives the protein CASSSGGTGDEQFF. Full variable domain (rest looked up from reference TRBV11-3 and TRBJ2-1): EAGVVQSPRYKIIEKKQPVAFWCNPISGHNTLYWYLQNLGQGPELLIRYENEEAVDDSQLPKDRFSAERLKGVDSTLKIQPAELGDSAVYLCASSSGGTGDEQFFGPGTRLTVL.

This clone occurred a few times. This chain joins TRBV10-2 and TRBJ1-5; D not resolved. Germline V lookup: CDR1 WSHSY, CDR2 SAAADI. V lost 5 bases, J lost 6 bases, and 11 bases lay in between. The CDR3 is 13 residues long. The CDR3 bases are TGCGCCAGCAGTTTGGGCGCGGGTCAGCCCCAGCATTTT. Translation gives CASSLGAGQPQHF.

The chain joins TRBV11-2 to TRBJ1-2; D possibly corresponds to TRBD1 (5 bases). Germline V gene lookup returns CDR1 SGHAT and CDR2 FQNNGV. The length of the CDR3 is 14 residues. V lost 6 bases and J 2 bases, leaving 13 bases between the germline ends. CDR3 amino acids: CASSPGPTNYGYTF. Here the CDR3 DNA reads TGTGCCAGCAGTCCAGGGCCGACCAACTATGGCTACACCTTC. Supplemented by reference TRBV11-2 and TRBJ1-2, the full variable domain reads EAGVAQSPRYKIIEKRQSVAFWCNPISGHATLYWYQQILGQGPKLLIQFQNNGVVDDSQLPKDRFSAERLKGVDSTLKIQPAKLEDSAVYLCASSPGPTNYGYTFGSGTRLTVV.

The chain carries TRBV18 and TRBJ2-2; 14 bases fit TRBD2. The ends lost 3 bases at V and 4 bases at J; junction bases unmatched: 4. This CDR3 is built from 17 residues. Per germline, CDR1 KGHSH and CDR2 LQKENI. CDR3 nucleotide sequence: TGTGCCAGCTCACCCGGGACTAGCGGGAGTGTCACCGGGGAGCTGTTTTTT. Translation: CASSPGTSGSVTGELFF.

In this sample, this clone turned up a few times. This chain links TRBV12-5 with TRBJ1-5; D unresolved. In germline, CDR1 is LGHNT, CDR2 FRNRAP. This CDR3 comprises 12 residues. Trimming cost V 4 bases and J 3 bases, with 4 bases left between them. The chain's CDR3 is CASGSPNQPQHF. In DNA, the CDR3 is TGTGCTAGTGGTTCACCCAATCAGCCCCAGCATTTT.

The CDR3 DNA reads as TGTGCCAGCAAAAGCGGGAGGGCAACAGATACGCAGTATTTT. It encodes CASKSGRATDTQYF. The rearrangement links TRBV7-2 to TRBJ2-3; 10 bases are shared with TRBD2. From germline, CDR1 is SGHTA and CDR2 FQGNSA. This CDR3 has 14 amino acids. V lost 7 bases and J lost 3; bases outside the gene matches: 4.

The chain combines TRBV11-2 with TRBJ2-7; TRBD1 is a possible D gene (6 bases). V gave up 2 bases and J gave up 7 bases, with 12 bases separating them. The CDR3 runs 13 residues. The V gene's germline CDR1 is SGHAT and CDR2 FQNNGV. The CDR3 reads CASSLPGAWEQYF. In DNA, the CDR3 is TGTGCCAGCAGCTTACCAGGGGCGTGGGAGCAGTACTTC. Variable domain in full (rest from reference TRBV11-2 and TRBJ2-7): EAGVAQSPRYKIIEKRQSVAFWCNPISGHATLYWYQQILGQGPKLLIQFQNNGVVDDSQLPKDRFSAERLKGVDSTLKIQPAKLEDSAVYLCASSLPGAWEQYFGPGTRLTVT.

The chain employs TRBV4-1 and TRBJ2-2; D gene uncertain. V shed 2 bases and J shed 2 bases, with 9 bases lying between them. The CDR3 contains 15 residues. Looked up from germline, CDR1 is MGHRA and CDR2 is YSYEKL. The CDR3 DNA reads as TGCGCCAGCAGCCAAACGGACGATAACACCGGGGAGCTGTTTTTT. Translation: CASSQTDDNTGELFF.

The chain joins TRBV7-2 to TRBJ2-5, with D perhaps given as TRBD1 or TRBD2 (6 bases each). Germline V gene data show CDR1 as SGHTA and CDR2 as FQGNSA. Trimming stripped 0 bases from V and 5 bases from J, with 19 bases between. This CDR3 has 17 amino acids. CDR3 residues: CASSLAPSVGGRETQYF. The CDR3 DNA reads as TGTGCCAGCAGCTTAGCACCATCGGTCGGGGGCAGGGAGACCCAGTACTTC.

This sequence joins TRBV30 and TRBJ2-7; no definite D call. From germline, CDR1 is GTSNPN and CDR2 SVGIG (reference sequence). The V and J ends lost 3 bases and 2 bases respectively, with 14 bases between them. The CDR3 contains 14 residues. CDR3 DNA sequence: TGTGCCTGGAGACCGGGTGGGCAGACCTACGAGCAGTACTTC. It translates to CAWRPGGQTYEQYF.

For this clone: An end of the junction does not agree with germline; a read error may underlie this. The V call is TRBV7-7, the J call TRBJ2-3; D may be TRBD1 (8 bases). In germline, CDR1 is SSHAT, CDR2 FNYEAQ (reference sequence). The CDR3 extends over 16 amino acids. The CDR3 protein is CASSLGGDRRTDTQYF. The CDR3 DNA follows: TGTGCTAGCAGCTTAGGGGGGGACAGGCGCACAGATACGCAGTATTTT.

J is TRBJ1-1 and V is TRBV27, with D tentatively TRBD1 (5 bases). Germline V gene sequence: CDR1 MNHEY, CDR2 SMNVEV (reference sequence). Trimming removed 6 bases from V and 6 bases from J, with 17 bases in between. The CDR3 has 14 residues. The CDR3 protein is CASSSMLGVAEAFF. The CDR3 DNA reads as TGTGCCAGCAGCTCTATGTTAGGGGTCGCTGAAGCTTTCTTT.

This sequence joins TRBV28 and TRBJ2-3; TRBD2 is a possible D gene (6 bases). The V end lost 5 bases, the J end lost 4 bases, and 10 bases lay between the germline ends. The V gene's germline CDR1 is MDHEN and CDR2 SYDVKM. CDR3 length: 13 amino acids. The CDR3 region has the DNA TGTGCCAGCAGTCTAGCGAGAGCAGATACGCAGTATTTT. Its protein is CASSLARADTQYF.